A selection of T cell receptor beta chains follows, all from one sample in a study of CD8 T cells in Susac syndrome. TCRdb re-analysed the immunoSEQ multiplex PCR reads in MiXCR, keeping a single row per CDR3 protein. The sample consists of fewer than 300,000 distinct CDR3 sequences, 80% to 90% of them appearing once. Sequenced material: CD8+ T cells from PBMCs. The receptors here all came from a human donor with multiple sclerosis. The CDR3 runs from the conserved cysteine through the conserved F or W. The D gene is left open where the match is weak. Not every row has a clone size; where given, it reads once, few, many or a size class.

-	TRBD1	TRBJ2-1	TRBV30	TGTGCCTGGACCACCGGGACAGGGAAAAATGAGCAGTTCTTC	CAWTTGTGKNEQFF
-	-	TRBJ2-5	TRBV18	TGTGCCAGCTCACCAGGCCCCCCCCCAGGAGGAGAGACCCAGTACTTC	CASSPGPPPGGETQYF
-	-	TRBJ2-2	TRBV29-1	TGCAGCGTCCAGGGAAAGGACACCGGGGAGCTGTTTTTT	CSVQGKDTGELFF
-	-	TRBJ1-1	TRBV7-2	TGTGCCAGCAGCTTAGGAGGCCCTCGGTACGGGGGCACTGAAGCTTTCTTT	CASSLGGPRYGGTEAFF
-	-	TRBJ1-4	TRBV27	TGTGCCAGCAGTGGGGGGGTACTAACTAATGAAAAACTGTTTTTT	CASSGGVLTNEKLFF
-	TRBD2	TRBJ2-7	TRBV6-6	TGTGCCAGCAGCCGTTCGCTCCGGGGGGGCTACGAGCAGTACTTC	CASSRSLRGGYEQYF
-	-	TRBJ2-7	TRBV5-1	TGCGCCAGCAGCTTGGTGGCTACCAACTACGAGCAGTACTTC	CASSLVATNYEQYF
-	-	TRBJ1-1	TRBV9	TGTGCCAGCATGCGAGTTGAAGCTTTCTTT	CASMRVEAFF
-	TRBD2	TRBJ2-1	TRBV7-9	TGTGCCAGCAGCTTAGCCGGGAGGGAGGATGATGAGCAGTTCTTC	CASSLAGREDDEQFF
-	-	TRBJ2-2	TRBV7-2	TGTGCCAGCAGCTTAGCGCGTGGCTCGGAGCTGTTTTTT	CASSLARGSELFF
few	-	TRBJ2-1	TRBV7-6	TGTGCCAGCAGCAAACGATTTCACAATGAGCAGTTCTTC	CASSKRFHNEQFF
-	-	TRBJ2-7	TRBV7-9	TGTGCCAGCAGCTTAAGTACCGGGTTAGCCTACGAGCAGTACTTC	CASSLSTGLAYEQYF
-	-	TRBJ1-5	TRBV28	TGTGCCAGCAGTTTATCGCAGACTGAATATAGCAATCAGCCCCAGCATTTT	CASSLSQTEYSNQPQHF
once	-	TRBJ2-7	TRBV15	TGTGCCACCAGCAGTCCCTCCCGCAGATACGAGCAGTACTTC	CATSSPSRRYEQYF
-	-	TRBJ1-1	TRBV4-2	TGTGCCAGCAGCCAGGGGGGGGCGAACACTGAAGCTTTCTTT	CASSQGGANTEAFF
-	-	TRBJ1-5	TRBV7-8	TGTGCCAGCAGCTCTGTGTGGGATAGCAATCAGCCCCAGCATTTT	CASSSVWDSNQPQHF
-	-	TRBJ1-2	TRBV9	TGTGCCAGCAGCGTAGCCCCCAAGGTGCCGACAGGTCGACCGTATGGCTACACCTTC	CASSVAPKVPTGRPYGYTF
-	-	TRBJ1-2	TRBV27	TGTGCCAGCAGTGAAGCCGGGACCTTGATGCGGGGCTACACCTTC	CASSEAGTLMRGYTF
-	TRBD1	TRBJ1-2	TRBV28	TGTGCCAGCTGGACAGGGGAGGGCTATGGCTACACCTTC	CASWTGEGYGYTF
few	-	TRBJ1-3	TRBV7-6	TGTGCCAGCAGCTTAGAATCTGGAAACACCATATATTTT	CASSLESGNTIYF
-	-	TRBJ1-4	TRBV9	TGTGCCAGCAGCGGAGAGTCGGGGCTGAATGAAAAACTGTTTTTT	CASSGESGLNEKLFF
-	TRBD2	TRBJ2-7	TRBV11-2	TGTGCCAGCAGCTGGAACTCGGGACTAGCGGGAGACGAGCAGTACTTC	CASSWNSGLAGDEQYF
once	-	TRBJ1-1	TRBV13	TGTGCCAGCAGCAACCGTGTCCGGGATTTAGGTTTCTTT	CASSNRVRDLGFF
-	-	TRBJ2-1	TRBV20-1	TGCAGTGCTAGAGTGCCGGGAAGCGGAGGTTTTTACAATGAGCAGTTCTTC	CSARVPGSGGFYNEQFF
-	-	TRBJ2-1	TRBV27	TGTGCCAGCAGTTTAAGGTTAGCGCGGTCCAATGAGCAGTTCTTC	CASSLRLARSNEQFF
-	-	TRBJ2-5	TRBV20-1	TGCAGTGCTAGAGAAGGGGGGGAACAGGGGGTATTGGGGGAGACCCAGTACTTC	CSAREGGEQGVLGETQYF
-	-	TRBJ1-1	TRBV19	TGTGCCGCAAAGCCGACAGAAAACACTGAAGCTTTCTTT	CAAKPTENTEAFF
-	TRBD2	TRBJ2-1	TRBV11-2	TGTGCCAGCAGCCCCTCTAGGCGGGGCGGGAGCTACAATGAGCAGTTCTTC	CASSPSRRGGSYNEQFF
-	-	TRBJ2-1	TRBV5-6	TGTGCCAGCAGCAGTCCCGGGACACCGTACAATGAGCAGTTCTTC	CASSSPGTPYNEQFF
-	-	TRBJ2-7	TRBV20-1	TGCAGTGCTACCGGGACACTGGCTTTTTTGGAGCAGTACTTC	CSATGTLAFLEQYF
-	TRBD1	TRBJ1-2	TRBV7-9	TGTGCCAGCAGCTTACAACAGGGGTATGGCTACACCTTC	CASSLQQGYGYTF
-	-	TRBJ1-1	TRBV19	TGTGCCAGTAGTGCAAGCCTCGGGAGTAACATGCCAAGGTCCACTGAAGCTTTCTTT	CASSASLGSNMPRSTEAFF
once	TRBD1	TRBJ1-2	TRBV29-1	TGCAGCGTTGAATCCTGGGACAGGGAAAGATATGGCTACACCTTC	CSVESWDRERYGYTF
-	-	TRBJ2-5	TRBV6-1	TGTGCCAGCAGTGAATTATTTGGTGGACTGGGGGAGACCCAGTACTTC	CASSELFGGLGETQYF
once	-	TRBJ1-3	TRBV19	TGTGCCAGCCTTGATGAAGACTTCTTTGGAAACACCATATATTTT	CASLDEDFFGNTIYF
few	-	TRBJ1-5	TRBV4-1	TGCGCCAGCAGCCAAGTTCCAGGGGGCAATCAGCCCCAGCATTTT	CASSQVPGGNQPQHF
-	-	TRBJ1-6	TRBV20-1	TGCAGTGCTGAATCCAGGGGTTCGAGATTAAATTCACCCCTCCACTTT	CSAESRGSRLNSPLHF
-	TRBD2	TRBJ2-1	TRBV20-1	TGCAGTGCTAGAGATAGGAAAACTAGCGGTAGGCCCTCCTACAATGAGCAGTTCTTC	CSARDRKTSGRPSYNEQFF
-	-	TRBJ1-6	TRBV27	TGTGCCAGCAGTTTACCTAGCTCCTATAATTCACCCCTCCACTTT	CASSLPSSYNSPLHF
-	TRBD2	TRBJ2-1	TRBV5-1	TGCGCCAGCAGCATGGGACTAGCGGGAACTGAGCAGTTCTTC	CASSMGLAGTEQFF
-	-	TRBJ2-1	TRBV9	-	CASSVVGSGTSLFF
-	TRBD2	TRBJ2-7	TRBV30	TGTGCCTTACATCCGGGACTAGCCTCCTACGAGCAGTACTTC	CALHPGLASYEQYF
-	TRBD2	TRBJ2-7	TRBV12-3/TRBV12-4	TGTGCCAGCAGTGGACTAGCGGGAGTGTTTGCCTACGAGCAGTACTTC	CASSGLAGVFAYEQYF
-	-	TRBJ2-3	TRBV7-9	TGTGCCAGCAGCCCATTATATGCAGATACGCAGTATTTT	CASSPLYADTQYF
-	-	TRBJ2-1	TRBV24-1	TGTGCCACCAGTGTGCGCTTGGGAGATGAGCAGTTCTTC	CATSVRLGDEQFF
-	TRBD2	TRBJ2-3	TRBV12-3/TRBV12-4	TGTGCCAGCACCCCTTACCTAGCGGGAGGCACAGATACGCAGTATTTT	CASTPYLAGGTDTQYF
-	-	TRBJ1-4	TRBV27	TGTGCCAGCAGTTTATCCGCCCCGACATTCACCGATGAAAAACTGTTTTTT	CASSLSAPTFTDEKLFF
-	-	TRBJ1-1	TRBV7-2	TGTGCCAGCAGCCCAGTCCAGGCAGGGTATACCGACACTGAAGCTTTCTTT	CASSPVQAGYTDTEAFF